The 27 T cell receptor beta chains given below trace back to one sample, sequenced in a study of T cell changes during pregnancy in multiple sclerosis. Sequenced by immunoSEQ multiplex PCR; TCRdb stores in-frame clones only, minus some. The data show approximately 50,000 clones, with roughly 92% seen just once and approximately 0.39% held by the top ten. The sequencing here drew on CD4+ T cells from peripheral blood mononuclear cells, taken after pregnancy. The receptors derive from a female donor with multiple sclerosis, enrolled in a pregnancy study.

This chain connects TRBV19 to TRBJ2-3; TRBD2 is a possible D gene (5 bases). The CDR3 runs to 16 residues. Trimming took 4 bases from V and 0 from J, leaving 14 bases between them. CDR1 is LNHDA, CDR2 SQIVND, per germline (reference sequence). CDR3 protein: CASSRRSGASTDTQYF. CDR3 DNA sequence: TGTGCCAGTAGTAGGAGGAGCGGAGCGAGCACAGATACGCAGTATTTT.

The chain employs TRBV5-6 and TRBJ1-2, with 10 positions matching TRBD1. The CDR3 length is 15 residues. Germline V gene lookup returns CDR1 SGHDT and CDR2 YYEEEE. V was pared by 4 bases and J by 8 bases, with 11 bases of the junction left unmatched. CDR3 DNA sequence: TGTGCCAGCAGCCTAGGGGACAGGGGATTTCAAGGCTACACCTTC. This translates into CASSLGDRGFQGYTF.

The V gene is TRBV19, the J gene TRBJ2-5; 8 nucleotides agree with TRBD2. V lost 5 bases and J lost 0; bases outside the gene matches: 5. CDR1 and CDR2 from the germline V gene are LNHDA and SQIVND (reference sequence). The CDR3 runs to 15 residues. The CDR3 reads CASSDYSGNQETQYF. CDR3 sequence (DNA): TGTGCCAGTAGTGATTATAGCGGGAACCAAGAGACCCAGTACTTC.

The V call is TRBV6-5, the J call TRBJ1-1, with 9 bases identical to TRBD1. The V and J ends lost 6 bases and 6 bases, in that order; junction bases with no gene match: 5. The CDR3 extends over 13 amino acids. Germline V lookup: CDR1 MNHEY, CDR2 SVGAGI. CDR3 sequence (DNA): TGTGCCAGCAGGTCCGGGACAGGGCCTGAAGCTTTCTTT. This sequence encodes CASRSGTGPEAFF.

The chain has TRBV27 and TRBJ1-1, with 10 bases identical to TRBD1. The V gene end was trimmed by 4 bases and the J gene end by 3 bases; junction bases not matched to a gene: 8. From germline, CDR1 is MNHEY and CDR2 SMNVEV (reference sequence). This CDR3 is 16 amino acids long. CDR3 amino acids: CASSSSTGGAYTEAFF. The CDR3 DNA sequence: TGTGCCAGCAGTTCCTCGACAGGGGGCGCCTACACTGAAGCTTTCTTT.

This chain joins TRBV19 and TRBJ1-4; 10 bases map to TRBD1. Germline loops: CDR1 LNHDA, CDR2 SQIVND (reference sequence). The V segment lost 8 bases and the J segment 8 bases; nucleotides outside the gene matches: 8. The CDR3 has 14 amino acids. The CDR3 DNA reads TGTGCCAGTCGCCGGGACAGGGGTGGCGAAAAACTGTTTTTT. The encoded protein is CASRRDRGGEKLFF.

The CDR3 DNA sequence: TGTGCCAGCAGCTTAGATTGGTGGGGGGGGGTGTGGAATCAGCCCCAGCATTTT. Protein: CASSLDWWGGVWNQPQHF. The chain combines TRBV11-3 with TRBJ1-5, with D possibly matching TRBD1 (5 bases). The CDR3 runs to 18 residues. Germline V gives CDR1 SGHNT, CDR2 YENEEA. Trimming stripped 0 bases from V and 4 bases from J, with 19 bases between.

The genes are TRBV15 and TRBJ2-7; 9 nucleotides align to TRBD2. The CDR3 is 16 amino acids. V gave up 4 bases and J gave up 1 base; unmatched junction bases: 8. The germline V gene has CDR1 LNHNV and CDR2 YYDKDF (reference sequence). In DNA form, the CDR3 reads TGTGCCACCAGCATTATAGCGGGAGAGGGTTCCTACGAGCAGTACTTC. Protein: CATSIIAGEGSYEQYF.

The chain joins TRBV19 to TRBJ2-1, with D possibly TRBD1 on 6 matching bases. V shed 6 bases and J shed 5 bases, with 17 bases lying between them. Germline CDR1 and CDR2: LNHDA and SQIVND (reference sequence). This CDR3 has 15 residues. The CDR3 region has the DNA TGTGCCAGTAGCAACAGGGCAGGGGTAAACAATGAGCAGTTCTTC. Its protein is CASSNRAGVNNEQFF.

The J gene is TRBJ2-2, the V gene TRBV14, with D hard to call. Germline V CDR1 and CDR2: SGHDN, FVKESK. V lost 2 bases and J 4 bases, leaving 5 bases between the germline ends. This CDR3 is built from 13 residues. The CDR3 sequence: CASSQSLTGELFF. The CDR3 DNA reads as TGTGCCAGCAGCCAATCCCTCACCGGGGAGCTGTTTTTT.

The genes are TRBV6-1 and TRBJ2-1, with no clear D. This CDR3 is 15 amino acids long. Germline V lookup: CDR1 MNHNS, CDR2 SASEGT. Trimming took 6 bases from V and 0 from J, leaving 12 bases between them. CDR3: CASRPTSSSYNEQFF. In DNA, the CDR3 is TGTGCCAGCAGGCCTACTTCGAGCTCCTACAATGAGCAGTTCTTC.

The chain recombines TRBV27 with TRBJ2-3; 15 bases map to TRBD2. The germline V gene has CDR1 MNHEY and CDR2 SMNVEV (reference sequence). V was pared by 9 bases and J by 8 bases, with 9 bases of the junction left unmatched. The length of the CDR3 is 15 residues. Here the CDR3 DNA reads TGTGCCAGTACTCCGGGACTAGCGGGAGGAGGTACGCAGTATTTT. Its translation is CASTPGLAGGGTQYF.

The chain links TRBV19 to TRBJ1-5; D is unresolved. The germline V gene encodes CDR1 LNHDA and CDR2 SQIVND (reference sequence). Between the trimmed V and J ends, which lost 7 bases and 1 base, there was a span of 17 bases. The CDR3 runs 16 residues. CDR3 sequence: CASTPSLGRSNQPQHF. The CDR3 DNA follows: TGTGCCAGTACCCCCTCTCTAGGCAGAAGCAATCAGCCCCAGCATTTT.

Here the CDR3 reads CSVSTGTYEQYF. CDR3 DNA sequence: TGCAGCGTCTCAACAGGGACCTACGAGCAGTACTTC. V usage is TRBV29-1 and J usage is TRBJ2-7; a possible D gene is TRBD1 (6 bases). Trimming pared 6 bases from V and 2 bases from J, leaving 11 bases between. Germline V CDR1 and CDR2: SQVTM, ANQGSEA. The CDR3 runs 12 residues.

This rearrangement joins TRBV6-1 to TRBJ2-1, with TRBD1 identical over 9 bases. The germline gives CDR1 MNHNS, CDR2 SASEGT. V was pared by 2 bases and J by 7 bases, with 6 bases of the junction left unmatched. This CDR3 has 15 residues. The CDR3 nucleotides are TGTGCCAGCAGTGAAAGGACAGGGGTGGGGAATGAGCAGTTCTTC. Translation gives CASSERTGVGNEQFF.

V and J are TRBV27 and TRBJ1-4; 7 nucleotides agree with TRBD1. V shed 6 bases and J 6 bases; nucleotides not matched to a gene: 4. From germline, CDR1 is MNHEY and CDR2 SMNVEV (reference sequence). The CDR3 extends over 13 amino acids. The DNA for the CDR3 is TGTGCCAGCAGAGGAGGGGGCCATGAAAAACTGTTTTTT. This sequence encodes CASRGGGHEKLFF.

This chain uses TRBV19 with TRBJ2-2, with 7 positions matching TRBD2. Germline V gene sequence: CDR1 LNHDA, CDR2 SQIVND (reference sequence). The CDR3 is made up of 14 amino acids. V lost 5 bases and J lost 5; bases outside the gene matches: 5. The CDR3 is CASSLRGETGELFF. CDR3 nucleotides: TGTGCCAGTAGTCTCCGGGGGGAGACCGGGGAGCTGTTTTTT.

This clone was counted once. The CDR3 here is CASSLGGGTNEQFF. DNA of the CDR3: TGTGCCAGCAGTTTGGGGGGAGGCACCAATGAGCAGTTCTTC. V usage is TRBV28 and J usage is TRBJ2-1, with a possible D match to TRBD2 (6 bases). This CDR3 has 14 residues. Per the germline V gene, CDR1 is MDHEN and CDR2 is SYDVKM. V was trimmed by 3 bases and J by 6 bases, leaving 12 bases between them.

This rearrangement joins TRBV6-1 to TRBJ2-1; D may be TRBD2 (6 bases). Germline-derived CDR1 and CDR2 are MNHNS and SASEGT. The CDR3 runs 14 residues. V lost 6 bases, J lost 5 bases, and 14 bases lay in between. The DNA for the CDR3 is TGTGCCAGCAGGGCCAGGGACTTCAACAATGAGCAGTTCTTC. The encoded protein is CASRARDFNNEQFF.

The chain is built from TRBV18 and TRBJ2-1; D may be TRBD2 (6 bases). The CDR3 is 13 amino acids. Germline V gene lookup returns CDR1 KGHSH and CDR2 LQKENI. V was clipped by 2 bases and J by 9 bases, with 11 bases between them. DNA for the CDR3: TGTGCCAGCTCACCAGATCCGCGGGGTGAGCAGTTCTTC. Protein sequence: CASSPDPRGEQFF.

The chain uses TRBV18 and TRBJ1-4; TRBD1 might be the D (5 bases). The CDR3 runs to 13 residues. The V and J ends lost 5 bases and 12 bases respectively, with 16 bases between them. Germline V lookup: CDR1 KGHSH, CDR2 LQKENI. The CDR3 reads CASSGAVIGELFF. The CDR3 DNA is TGTGCCAGCTCAGGGGCAGTGATTGGGGAACTGTTTTTT.

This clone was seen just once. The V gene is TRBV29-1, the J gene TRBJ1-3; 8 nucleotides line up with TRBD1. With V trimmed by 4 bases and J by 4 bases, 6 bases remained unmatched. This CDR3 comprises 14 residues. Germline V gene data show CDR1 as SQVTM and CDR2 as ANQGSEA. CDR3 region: CSVAHRGSGNTIYF. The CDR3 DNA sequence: TGCAGCGTTGCGCACAGGGGGTCCGGAAACACCATATATTTT.

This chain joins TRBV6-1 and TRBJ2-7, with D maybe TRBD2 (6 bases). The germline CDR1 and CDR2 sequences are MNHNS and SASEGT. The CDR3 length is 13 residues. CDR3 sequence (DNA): TGTGCGGCGGCGGGCGGAGGGACCTACGAGCAGTACTTC. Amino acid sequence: CAAAGGGTYEQYF.

The CDR3 loop is CASRLGHYEQYF. The CDR3 bases are TGTGCCAGCAGGCTAGGCCACTACGAGCAGTACTTC. The gene calls are TRBV28 and TRBJ2-7; D unresolved. The CDR3 covers 12 residues. Germline CDR1 MDHEN, CDR2 SYDVKM. V was trimmed by 6 bases and J by 3 bases, leaving 9 bases between them. The full variable domain, in which reference TRBV28 and TRBJ2-7 provide the parts outside the CDR3, is DVKVTQSSRYLVKRTGEKVFLECVQDMDHENMFWYRQDPGLGLRLIYFSYDVKMKEKGDIPEGYSVSREKKERFSLILESASTNQTSMYLCASRLGHYEQYFGPGTRLTVT.

CDR3 nucleotides: TGTGCCAGCAGCTTAGGCCTGGGACTAGGAGGCAATGAGCAGTTCTTC. Translation: CASSLGLGLGGNEQFF. The chain recombines TRBV7-2 with TRBJ2-1, with 8 positions matching TRBD2. The CDR3 contains 16 residues. Germline CDR1 SGHTA, CDR2 FQGNSA. Unmatched junction bases numbered 8, after V lost 1 base and J lost 6 bases.

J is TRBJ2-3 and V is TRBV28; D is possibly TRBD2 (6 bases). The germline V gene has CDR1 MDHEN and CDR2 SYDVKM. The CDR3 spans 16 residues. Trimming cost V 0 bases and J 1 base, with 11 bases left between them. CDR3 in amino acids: CASSLWVADGTDTQYF. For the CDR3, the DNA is TGTGCCAGCAGTTTATGGGTAGCGGACGGCACAGATACGCAGTATTTT.

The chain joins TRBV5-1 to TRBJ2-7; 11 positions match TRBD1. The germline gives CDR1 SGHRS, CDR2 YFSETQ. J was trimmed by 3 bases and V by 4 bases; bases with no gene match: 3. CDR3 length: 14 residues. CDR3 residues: CASSTGTGGYEQYF. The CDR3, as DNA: TGCGCCAGCAGCACCGGGACAGGGGGCTACGAGCAGTACTTC.